This T cell receptor beta chain was identified during a study of Siglec-9 on CD8 T cells in melanoma. The method was immunoSEQ multiplex PCR; TCRdb's version includes in-frame clones alone and lacks a portion of them. The sample holds some 27,000 clones; around three quarters are singletons and the top ten take 5.8%. Germline V gene lookup returns CDR1 MNHEY and CDR2 SMNVEV (reference sequence). CDR3 length equals 15 residues. Losses at the gene ends were 11 bases for V and 1 base for J; bases not matched to a gene: 12. This clone was detected only once. The chain has TRBV27 and TRBJ2-3; 7 positions agree with TRBD1. The clonotype was recovered from a human donor in good health. The sample taken for sequencing was Siglec-9- CD8+ T cells sorted from blood. In DNA form, the CDR3 reads TGTGCCTGCCGACTAACCGGGACAGGCACAGATACGCAGTATTTT. Its protein product is CACRLTGTGTDTQYF.